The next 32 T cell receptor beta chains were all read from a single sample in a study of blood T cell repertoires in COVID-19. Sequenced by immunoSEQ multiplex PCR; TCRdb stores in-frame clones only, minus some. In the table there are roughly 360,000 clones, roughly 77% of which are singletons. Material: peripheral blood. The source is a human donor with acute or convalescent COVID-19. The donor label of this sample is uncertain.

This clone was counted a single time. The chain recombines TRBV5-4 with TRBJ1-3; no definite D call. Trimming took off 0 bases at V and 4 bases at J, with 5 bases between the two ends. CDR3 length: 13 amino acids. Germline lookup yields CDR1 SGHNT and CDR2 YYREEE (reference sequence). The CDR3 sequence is CASSLAGGNTIYF. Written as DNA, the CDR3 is TGTGCCAGCAGCTTGGCCGGGGGAAACACCATATATTTT.

The CDR3 DNA reads as TGTGCCAGCAGCTTTGGGGACAGGAATAATTCACCCCTCCACTTT. Protein: CASSFGDRNNSPLHF. The V call is TRBV5-6, the J call TRBJ1-6; the match to TRBD1 covers 8 bases. J lost 5 bases, V lost 2 bases, and 3 bases had no gene match. The CDR3 runs to 15 residues. From germline, CDR1 is SGHDT and CDR2 YYEEEE.

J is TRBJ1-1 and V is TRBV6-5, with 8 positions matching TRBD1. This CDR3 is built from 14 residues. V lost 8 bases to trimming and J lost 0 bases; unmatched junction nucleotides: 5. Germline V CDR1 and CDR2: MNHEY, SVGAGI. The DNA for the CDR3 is TGTGCCAGCTTACCAGGGGGCCTGAACACTGAAGCTTTCTTT. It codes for CASLPGGLNTEAFF.

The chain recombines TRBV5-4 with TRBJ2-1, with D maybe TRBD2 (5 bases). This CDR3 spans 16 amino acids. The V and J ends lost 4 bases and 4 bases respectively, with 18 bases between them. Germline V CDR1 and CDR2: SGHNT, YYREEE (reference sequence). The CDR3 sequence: CASSPEEAEQYNEQFF. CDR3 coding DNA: TGTGCCAGCAGCCCGGAGGAGGCAGAACAATACAATGAGCAGTTCTTC. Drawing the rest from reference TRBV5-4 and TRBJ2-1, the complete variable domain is ETGVTQSPTHLIKTRGQQVTLRCSSQSGHNTVSWYQQALGQGPQFIFQYYREEENGRGNFPPRFSGLQFPNYSSELNVNALELDDSALYLCASSPEEAEQYNEQFFGPGTRLTVL.

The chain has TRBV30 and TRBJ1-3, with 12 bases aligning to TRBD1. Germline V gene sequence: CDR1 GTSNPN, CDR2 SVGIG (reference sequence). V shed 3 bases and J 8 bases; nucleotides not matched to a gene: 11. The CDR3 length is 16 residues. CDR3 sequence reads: CAWSWGQGATQDTIYF. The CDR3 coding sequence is TGTGCCTGGAGCTGGGGACAGGGGGCAACTCAAGACACCATATATTTT.

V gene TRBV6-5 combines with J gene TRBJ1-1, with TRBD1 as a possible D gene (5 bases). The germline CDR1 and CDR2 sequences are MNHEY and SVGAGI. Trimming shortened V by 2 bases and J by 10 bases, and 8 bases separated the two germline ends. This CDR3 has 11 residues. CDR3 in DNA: TGTGCCAGCAGTTACATGGGGGGAGCTTTCTTT. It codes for CASSYMGGAFF.

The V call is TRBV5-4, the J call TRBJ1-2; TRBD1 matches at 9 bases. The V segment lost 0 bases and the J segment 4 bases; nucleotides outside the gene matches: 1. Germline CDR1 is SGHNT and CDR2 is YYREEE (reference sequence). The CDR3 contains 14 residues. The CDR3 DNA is TGTGCCAGCAGCTTGGGGGACAGGGCCTATGGCTACACCTTC. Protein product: CASSLGDRAYGYTF.

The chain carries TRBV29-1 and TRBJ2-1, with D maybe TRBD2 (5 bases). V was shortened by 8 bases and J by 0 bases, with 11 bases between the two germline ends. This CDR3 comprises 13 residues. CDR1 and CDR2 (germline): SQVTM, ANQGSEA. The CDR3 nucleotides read TGCAGCCTAGCCCCGAGCTCCTACAATGAGCAGTTCTTC. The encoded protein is CSLAPSSYNEQFF.

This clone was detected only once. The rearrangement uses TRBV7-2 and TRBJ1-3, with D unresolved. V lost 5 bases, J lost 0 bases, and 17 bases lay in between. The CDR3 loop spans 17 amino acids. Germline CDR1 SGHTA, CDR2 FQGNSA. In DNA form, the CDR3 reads TGTGCCAGCAGCCGCACAGAGGGTCTCCCCTCTGGAAACACCATATATTTT. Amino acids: CASSRTEGLPSGNTIYF.

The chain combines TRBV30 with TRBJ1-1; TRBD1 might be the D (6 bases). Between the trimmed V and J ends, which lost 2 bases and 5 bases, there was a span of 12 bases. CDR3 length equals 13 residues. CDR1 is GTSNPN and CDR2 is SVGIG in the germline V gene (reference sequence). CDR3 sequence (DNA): TGTGCCTGGAGTAGGGGGGGACATACTGAAGCTTTCTTT. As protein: CAWSRGGHTEAFF.

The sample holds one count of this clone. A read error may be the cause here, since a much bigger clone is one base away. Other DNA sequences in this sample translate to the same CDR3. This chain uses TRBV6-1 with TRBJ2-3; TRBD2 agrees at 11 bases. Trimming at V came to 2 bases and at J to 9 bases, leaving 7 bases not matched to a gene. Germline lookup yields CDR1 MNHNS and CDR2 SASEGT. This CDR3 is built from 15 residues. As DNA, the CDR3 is TGTGCCAGCAGTGAAACGCTAGCGGGAGGCGACACGCAGTATTTT. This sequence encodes CASSETLAGGDTQYF.

CDR3 amino acids: CASSSGSLSYNEQFF. The CDR3 DNA reads TGTGCCAGCAGTAGCGGGAGTCTCTCCTACAATGAGCAGTTCTTC. The chain recombines TRBV5-4 with TRBJ2-1; 9 bases align to TRBD2. V dropped 5 bases and J dropped 0; count of bases not matched to a gene: 3. The CDR3 has 15 residues. Germline V gene sequence: CDR1 SGHNT, CDR2 YYREEE (reference sequence).

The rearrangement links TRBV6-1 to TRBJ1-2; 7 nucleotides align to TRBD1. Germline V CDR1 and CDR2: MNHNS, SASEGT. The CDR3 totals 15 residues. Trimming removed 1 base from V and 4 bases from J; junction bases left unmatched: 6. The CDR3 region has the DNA TGTGCCAGCAGTGAAGGTGGGACAGCCATCTATGGCTACACCTTC. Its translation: CASSEGGTAIYGYTF.

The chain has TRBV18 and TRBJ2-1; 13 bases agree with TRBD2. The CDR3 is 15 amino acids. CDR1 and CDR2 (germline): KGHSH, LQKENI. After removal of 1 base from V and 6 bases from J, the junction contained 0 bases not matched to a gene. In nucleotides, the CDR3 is TGTGCCAGCTCACCACGGACTAGCGGGGGCAATGAGCAGTTCTTC. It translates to CASSPRTSGGNEQFF.

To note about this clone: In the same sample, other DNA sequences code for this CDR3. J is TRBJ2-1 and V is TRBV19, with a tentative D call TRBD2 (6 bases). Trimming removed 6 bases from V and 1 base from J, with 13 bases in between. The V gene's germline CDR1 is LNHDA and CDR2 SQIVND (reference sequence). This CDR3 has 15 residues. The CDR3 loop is CASSLSRGSYNEQFF. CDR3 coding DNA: TGTGCCAGTAGCCTAAGCCGGGGGTCCTACAATGAGCAGTTCTTC.

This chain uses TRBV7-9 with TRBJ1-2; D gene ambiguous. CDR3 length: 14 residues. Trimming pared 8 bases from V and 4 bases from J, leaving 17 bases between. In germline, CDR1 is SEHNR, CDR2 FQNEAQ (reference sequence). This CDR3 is CASVPGSRGYGYTF. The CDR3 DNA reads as TGTGCCAGCGTGCCGGGATCACGGGGCTATGGCTACACCTTC.

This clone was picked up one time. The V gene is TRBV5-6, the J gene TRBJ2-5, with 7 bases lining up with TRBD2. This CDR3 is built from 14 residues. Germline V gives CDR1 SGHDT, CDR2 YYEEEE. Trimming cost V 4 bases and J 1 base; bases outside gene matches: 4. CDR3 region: CASSRDYTQETQYF. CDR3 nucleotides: TGTGCCAGCAGCCGGGACTACACCCAAGAGACCCAGTACTTC.

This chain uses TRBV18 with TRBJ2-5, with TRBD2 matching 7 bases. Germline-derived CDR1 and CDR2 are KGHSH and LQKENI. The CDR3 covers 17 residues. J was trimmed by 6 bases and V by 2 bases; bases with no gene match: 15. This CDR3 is CASSPYTGLGTTKTQYF. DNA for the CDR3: TGTGCCAGCTCACCATACACGGGGCTCGGGACTACTAAGACCCAGTACTTC.

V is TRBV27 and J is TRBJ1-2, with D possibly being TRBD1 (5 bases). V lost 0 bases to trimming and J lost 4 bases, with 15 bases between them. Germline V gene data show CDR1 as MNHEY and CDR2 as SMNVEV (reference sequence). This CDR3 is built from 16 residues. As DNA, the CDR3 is TGTGCCAGCAGTTTATCCCGACAGATTACGCCCTATGGCTACACCTTC. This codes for CASSLSRQITPYGYTF.

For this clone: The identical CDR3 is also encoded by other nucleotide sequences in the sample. The CDR3 is CASSRGREETQYF. Here the CDR3 DNA reads TGTGCCAGCAGTCGGGGTAGGGAAGAGACCCAGTACTTC. The chain has TRBV6-5 and TRBJ2-5; a possible D gene is TRBD2 (5 bases). CDR3 length equals 13 residues. Looked up from germline, CDR1 is MNHEY and CDR2 is SVGAGI. V was clipped by 5 bases and J by 3 bases, with 10 bases between them.

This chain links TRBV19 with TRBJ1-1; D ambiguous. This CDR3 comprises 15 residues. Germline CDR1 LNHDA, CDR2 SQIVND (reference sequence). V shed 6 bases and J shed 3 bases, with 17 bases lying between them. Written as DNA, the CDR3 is TGTGCCAGTAGCCGAGGCGGTCCCGGGGACACTGAAGCTTTCTTT. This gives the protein CASSRGGPGDTEAFF. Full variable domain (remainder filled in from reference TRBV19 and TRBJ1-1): DGGITQSPKYLFRKEGQNVTLSCEQNLNHDAMYWYRQDPGQGLRLIYYSQIVNDFQKGDIAEGYSVSREKKESFPLTVTSAQKNPTAFYLCASSRGGPGDTEAFFGQGTRLTVV.

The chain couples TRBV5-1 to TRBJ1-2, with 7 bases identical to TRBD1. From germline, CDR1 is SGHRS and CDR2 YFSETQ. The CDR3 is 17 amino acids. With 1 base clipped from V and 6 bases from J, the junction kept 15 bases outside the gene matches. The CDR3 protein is CASSLMSGGRVLHGYTF. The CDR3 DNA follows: TGCGCCAGCAGCTTGATGTCAGGGGGAAGGGTTCTTCATGGCTACACCTTC.

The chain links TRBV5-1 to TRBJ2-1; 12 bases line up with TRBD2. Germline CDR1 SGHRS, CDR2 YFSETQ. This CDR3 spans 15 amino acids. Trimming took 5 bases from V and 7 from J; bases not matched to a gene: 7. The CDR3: CASRLTSGSFNEQFF. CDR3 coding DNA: TGCGCCAGCAGACTGACTAGCGGGAGTTTTAATGAGCAGTTCTTC.

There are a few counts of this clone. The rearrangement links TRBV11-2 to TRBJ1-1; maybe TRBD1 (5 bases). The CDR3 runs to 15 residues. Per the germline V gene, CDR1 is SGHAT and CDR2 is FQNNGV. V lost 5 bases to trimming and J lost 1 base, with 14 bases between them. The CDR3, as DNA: TGTGCCAGCAGCCAAGCCAGGGAGGGGAACACTGAAGCTTTCTTT. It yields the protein CASSQAREGNTEAFF.

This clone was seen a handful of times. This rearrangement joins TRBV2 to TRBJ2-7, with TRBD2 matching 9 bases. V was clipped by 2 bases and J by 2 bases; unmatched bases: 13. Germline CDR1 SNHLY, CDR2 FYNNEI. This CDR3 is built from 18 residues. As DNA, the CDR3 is TGTGCCAGCAGTGAATCCAGGGTTGCTGGCGGGGGGGCCTACGAGCAGTACTTC. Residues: CASSESRVAGGGAYEQYF.

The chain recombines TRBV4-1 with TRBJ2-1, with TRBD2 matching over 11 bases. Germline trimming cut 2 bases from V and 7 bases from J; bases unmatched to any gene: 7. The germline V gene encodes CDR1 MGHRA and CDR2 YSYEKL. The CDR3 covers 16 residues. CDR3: CASSQPSSGGKNEQFF. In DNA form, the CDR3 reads TGCGCCAGCAGCCAACCGTCTAGCGGGGGGAAAAATGAGCAGTTCTTC.

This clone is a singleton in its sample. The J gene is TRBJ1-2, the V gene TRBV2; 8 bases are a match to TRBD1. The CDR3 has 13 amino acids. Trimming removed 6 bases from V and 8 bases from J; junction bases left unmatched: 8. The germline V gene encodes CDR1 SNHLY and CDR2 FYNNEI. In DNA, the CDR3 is TGTGCCAGCAGGTCACAGGGGGGGTGGGGCTACACCTTC. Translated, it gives CASRSQGGWGYTF.

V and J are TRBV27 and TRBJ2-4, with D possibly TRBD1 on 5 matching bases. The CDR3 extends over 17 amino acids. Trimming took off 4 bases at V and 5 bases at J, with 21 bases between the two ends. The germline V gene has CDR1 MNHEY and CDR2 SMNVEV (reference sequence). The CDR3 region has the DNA TGTGCCAGCAGTTCCCGCAGGGCGGCTCCCTCACAAAACATTCAGTACTTC. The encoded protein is CASSSRRAAPSQNIQYF.

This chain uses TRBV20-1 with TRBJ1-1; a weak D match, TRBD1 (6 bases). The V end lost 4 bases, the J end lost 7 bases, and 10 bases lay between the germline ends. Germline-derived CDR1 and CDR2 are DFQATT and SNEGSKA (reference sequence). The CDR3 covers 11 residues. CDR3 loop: CSAKGTFEAFF. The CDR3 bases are TGCAGTGCTAAGGGGACATTTGAAGCTTTCTTT.

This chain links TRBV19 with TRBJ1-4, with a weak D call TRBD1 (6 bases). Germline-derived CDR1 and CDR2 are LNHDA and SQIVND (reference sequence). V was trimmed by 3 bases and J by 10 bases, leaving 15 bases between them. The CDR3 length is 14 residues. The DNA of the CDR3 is TGTGCCAGTAGTATGGATCCAGGGGCGAGAAAACTGTTTTTT. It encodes CASSMDPGARKLFF.

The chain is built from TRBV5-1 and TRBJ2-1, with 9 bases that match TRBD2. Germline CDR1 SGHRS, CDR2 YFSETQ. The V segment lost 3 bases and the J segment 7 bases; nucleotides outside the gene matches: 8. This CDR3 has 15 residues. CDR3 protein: CASSSLAGAWNEQFF. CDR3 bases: TGCGCCAGCAGCTCCTTAGCGGGAGCGTGGAATGAGCAGTTCTTC.

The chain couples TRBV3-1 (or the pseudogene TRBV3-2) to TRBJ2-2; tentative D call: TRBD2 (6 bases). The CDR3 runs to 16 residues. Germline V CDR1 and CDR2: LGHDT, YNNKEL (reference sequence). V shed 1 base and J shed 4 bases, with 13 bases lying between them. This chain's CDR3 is CASSQAGGAITGELFF. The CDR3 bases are TGTGCCAGCAGCCAAGCAGGAGGGGCAATCACCGGGGAGCTGTTTTTT.